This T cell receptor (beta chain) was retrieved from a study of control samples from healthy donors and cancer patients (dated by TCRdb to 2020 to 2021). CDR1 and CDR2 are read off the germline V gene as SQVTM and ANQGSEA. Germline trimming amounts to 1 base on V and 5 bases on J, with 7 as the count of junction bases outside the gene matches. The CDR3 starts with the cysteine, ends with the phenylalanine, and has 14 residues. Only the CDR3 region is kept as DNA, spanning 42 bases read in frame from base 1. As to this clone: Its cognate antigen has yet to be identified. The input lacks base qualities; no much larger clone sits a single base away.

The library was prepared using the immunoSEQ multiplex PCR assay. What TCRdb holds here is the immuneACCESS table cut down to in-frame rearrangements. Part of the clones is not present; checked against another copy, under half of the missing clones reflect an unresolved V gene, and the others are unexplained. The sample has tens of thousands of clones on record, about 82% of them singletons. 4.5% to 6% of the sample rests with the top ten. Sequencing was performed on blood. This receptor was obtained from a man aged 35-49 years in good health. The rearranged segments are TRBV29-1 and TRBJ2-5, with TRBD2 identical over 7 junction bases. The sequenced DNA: TGCAGCGTTGAAGCGTGGGGGGGAAGGGAGACCCAGTACTTC. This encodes CSVEAWGGRETQYF.